This T cell receptor (beta chain) was documented in a study of T cells in Graves' hyperthyroidism and ophthalmopathy (dated by TCRdb to about 2019). Study-level background: Peripheral blood was collected at initial diagnosis, before any treatment. TCR V-J signatures able to tell the groups apart were searched for in a discovery cohort of around 95 patients, of whom about 40 had Graves' ophthalmopathy and around 58 had stable Graves' hyperthyroidism. Prospective prediction of ophthalmopathy was tested in an independent validation cohort consisting of about 20 hyperthyroidism patients and about 17 patients who later progressed to ophthalmopathy. The roughly 94 discovery patients were randomly divided into training and test sets at a 7:3 ratio. Thyroid tissue and blood T-cell repertoires from six Graves' hyperthyroidism patients were also compared in the study. Once sampling was done, hyperthyroidism patients were given methimazole at a starting dose of 30 mg daily, whereas ophthalmopathy patients were given high-dose intravenous methylprednisolone. TCR Vbeta CDR3 sequencing of 140 or so peripheral blood samples (under 45 ophthalmopathy, 70 to 85 hyperthyroidism and roughly 17 progressor patients) is reported in the paper. On the study overall, not on this receptor specifically: No statistical method was used to set the sample size in advance, and investigators knew the group allocation. Blood samples also contained most of the expanded thyroid clonotypes (frequency above 0.001), which suggests that blood repertoires may reflect thyroid immune responses. A model built on a 13 V-J signature distinguished ophthalmopathy from stable hyperthyroidism, reaching about 88% sensitivity and 81.08% specificity in cross-validation and 80%/75% in testing. In validation, the model predicted progression to ophthalmopathy with approximately 69% sensitivity and roughly 72% specificity, a median of approximately 6.5 months before onset.

This clonotype occurred many times. It lacks a known antigen. Per-base quality was not reported, and no clone a single base away is much larger than it. Stable Graves' hyperthyroidism was defined as the absence of progression to ophthalmopathy over 18 months of follow-up. The hyperthyroidism patients were between 18 and 65 years old and newly diagnosed, with a disease duration of less than 2 months. Any patient with an uncontrolled infection, another autoimmune disease, pregnancy or lactation was excluded. Clinical symptoms, serum thyroxine and TRAb, thyroid ultrasound, and orbital computed tomography formed the basis for the diagnoses. Ficoll-Paque density gradient centrifugation was used to isolate PBMCs from around 9.1 ml of fresh peripheral blood. Trizol reagent was used to extract total RNA, and RNA quality was then checked on an Agilent 2100 Bioanalyzer. Sequences MNHEY (CDR1) and SVGEGT (CDR2) are obtained from the germline V gene. Trimming leaves V shorter by 6 bases and J shorter by 7 bases, with the junction holding 7 bases beyond the gene matches. Its CDR3 holds 14 amino acids, cysteine through phenylalanine. The kept DNA is CDR3 alone, 42 bases in frame from the first base.

The TCR beta CDR3 regions were amplified from the RNA transcripts. The TCR CDR3 was subjected to a first round of RT-PCR using the HTBI primer set and the Qiagen OneStep RT-PCR kit. Libraries were constructed in a second round of multiplex PCR, after which size selection and purification were performed. Libraries were sequenced paired-end with 100 bp reads on an Illumina HiSeq2000. As for how the authors treated the data: SOAPnuke was used to process the raw data, throwing out any read that contained adapters or uncalled bases, had a mean Phred below 15, or lacked an exact constant-primer or identifier match. High-quality paired reads were merged using COPE v1.2.5, and each unique nucleotide sequence was defined as a clonotype. MiTCR v1.1 was used to align clonotypes to the IMGT TRBV, TRBD and TRBJ reference segments. The analysis was restricted to V-J combinations with a frequency above 0.0001, which together covered approximately 99% of the repertoires. The TCS score was defined as F50 (clonal expansion) divided by E x V (chaos), with BLOSUM62-based TCRdist calculated between CDR3 peptides within each V-J. Welch's t-statistics and random forest reduced around 510 V-J features to around 14, which were used in a naive Bayes classifier (R e1071). TCRdb reran the public reads through fastp at Q25 and MiXCR, keeping productive beta chains. Rows with a matching CDR3 protein are joined into one entry that keeps the most common DNA and genes. It is TCRdb's table, rather than the study itself, that gives the V and J calls and clone size. For this sample there are roughly 510,000 distinct CDR3 sequences; roughly 20% appear just once. The top ten clones comprise about 25% of the sample.

This clonotype was sampled from a young man with Graves' hyperthyroidism. What was sequenced was blood. The chain joins TRBV6-2 or TRBV6-3 to TRBJ2-4; 9 junctional bases match TRBD1. The nucleotide sequence reads as follows: TGTGCCAGCAGCGGGGACAGGGTAGGGAACATTCAGTACTTC. It codes for CASSGDRVGNIQYF.